This TCR beta chain was captured in a study of identical twins. Trimming removed 2 bases from V and 3 bases from J; junction bases left unmatched: 4. The CDR3 consists of 16 residues. From germline, CDR1 is PRHDT and CDR2 FYEKMQ (reference sequence). Template switching created a universal primer site, and the cDNA included unique molecular identifiers. A single record per CDR3 protein comes from TCRdb applying MiXCR to the 5' RACE reads. The sample includes 550,000 to 800,000 distinct CDR3 sequences, around 7.4% seen only once; the top ten take about 1.6%. The study's findings and limits: For monozygotic twins, models underestimated out-of-frame TCR alpha sharing.

This clonotype has a count of ten or more. Its antigen is unidentified. Separately, the same data were catalogued under a study of yellow fever vaccine responses in identical twins.

V and J are TRBV13 and TRBJ2-7, with 13 bases identical to TRBD2. This TCR derives from a woman aged 18 to 35 in good health. Sequencing used PBMCs. DNA for the CDR3: TGTGCCAGCAGCTTAATACGGACTAGCGGGAGCTACGAGCAGTACTTC. Its translation: CASSLIRTSGSYEQYF.